This entry lists 22 T cell receptor beta chains sequenced from one sample in a study of blood T cell repertoires in COVID-19. Using immunoSEQ multiplex PCR, the repertoire was profiled, and TCRdb retains in-frame clones only, with some absent. The table records 70,000 to 80,000 clones, 75% to 90% of them present only once. Sequences were obtained from peripheral blood. The receptors here all came from a human donor in a cohort sampled during active COVID-19.

The chain employs TRBV6-5 and TRBJ2-7, with 8 nucleotides matching TRBD1. With 5 bases clipped from V and 2 bases from J, the junction kept 8 bases outside the gene matches. The CDR3 is 15 residues long. Germline loops: CDR1 MNHEY, CDR2 SVGAGI. The CDR3 DNA is TGTGCCAGCAGTCGAAGGGGACAGGTCACCTACGAGCAGTACTTC. It translates to CASSRRGQVTYEQYF.

The chain links TRBV5-8 to TRBJ1-4; 7 bases map to TRBD1. This CDR3 comprises 16 residues. CDR1 SGHTS and CDR2 YDEGEE come from the germline V gene. With 0 bases clipped from V and 3 bases from J, the junction kept 5 bases outside the gene matches. CDR3 loop: CASSLEGAQANEKLFF. CDR3 sequence (DNA): TGTGCCAGCAGCTTGGAGGGGGCACAAGCTAATGAAAAACTGTTTTTT.

V usage is TRBV5-4 and J usage is TRBJ1-2; 9 nucleotides align to TRBD1. There are 14 residues in the CDR3. Germline CDR1 SGHNT, CDR2 YYREEE (reference sequence). Germline trimming cut 4 bases from V and 7 bases from J; bases unmatched to any gene: 8. CDR3 in DNA: TGTGCCAGCAGCCAAGGGGGACAGGGCACTGGCTACACCTTC. Its protein product is CASSQGGQGTGYTF.

The chain combines TRBV4-1 with TRBJ2-1; D might be TRBD2 (6 bases). V was cut by 4 bases and J by 5 bases, with 12 bases left in between. The CDR3 is 14 residues long. Germline V gene data show CDR1 as MGHRA and CDR2 as YSYEKL. Written as DNA, the CDR3 is TGCGCCAGCAGCCGCCCTAGCGAGAACAATGAGCAGTTCTTC. Translation gives CASSRPSENNEQFF.

The V call is TRBV27, the J call TRBJ1-4; D gene unclear. Trimming took off 5 bases at V and 0 bases at J, with 10 bases between the two ends. This CDR3 spans 15 amino acids. CDR1 and CDR2 from the germline V gene are MNHEY and SMNVEV (reference sequence). The CDR3 loop is CASSTYSATNEKLFF. The CDR3 DNA reads as TGTGCCAGCAGTACATACAGTGCAACTAATGAAAAACTGTTTTTT.

This chain uses TRBV20-1 with TRBJ2-3; possibly TRBD2 for D (5 bases). This CDR3 contains 17 residues. Germline V CDR1 and CDR2: DFQATT, SNEGSKA (reference sequence). V was shortened by 3 bases and J by 8 bases, with 27 bases between the two germline ends. CDR3 nucleotides: TGCAGTGCTAGTTATGGTCTGGGGAGCGGAGGATCGGGTACGCAGTATTTT. This sequence encodes CSASYGLGSGGSGTQYF.

The chain carries TRBV10-3 and TRBJ2-5; the D gene is possibly TRBD1 (6 bases). The CDR3 is 13 residues long. CDR1 is ENHRY and CDR2 is SYGVKD in the germline V gene. Deletions cut 8 bases from V and 0 bases from J, with 10 bases between. This CDR3 reads CAIQGTHQETQYF. CDR3 DNA: TGTGCCATCCAGGGGACCCACCAAGAGACCCAGTACTTC.

The V call is TRBV5-1, the J call TRBJ2-7; D unclear. The CDR3 is 13 residues long. V shed 4 bases and J shed 2 bases, with 10 bases lying between them. Germline-derived CDR1 and CDR2 are SGHRS and YFSETQ. The DNA for the CDR3 is TGCGCCAGCAGCCCCGCGAGCCCCTACGAGCAGTACTTC. Amino acid sequence: CASSPASPYEQYF.

The chain combines TRBV28 with TRBJ2-3; 9 nucleotides agree with TRBD1. V gave up 4 bases and J gave up 1 base; unmatched junction bases: 9. Germline values: CDR1 MDHEN, CDR2 SYDVKM. This CDR3 has 17 residues. In DNA, the CDR3 is TGTGCCAGCAGTTCTTTTTGGGGACAGGGTGGCACAGATACGCAGTATTTT. Protein sequence: CASSSFWGQGGTDTQYF.

In its sample, this clone was seen a few times. V usage is TRBV5-1 and J usage is TRBJ1-6; tentatively, D is TRBD1 (5 bases). The ends were cut back, 4 bases at V and 10 bases at J, with 12 bases in the middle. Germline assignment: CDR1 SGHRS and CDR2 YFSETQ. CDR3 length: 13 residues. The CDR3, as DNA: TGCGCCAGCAGCCCCGAAGGGGTATCACCCCTCCACTTT. As protein: CASSPEGVSPLHF.

CDR3 sequence: CASRDKSSYEQYF. The DNA for the CDR3 is TGTGCCAGCAGGGACAAGAGCTCCTACGAGCAGTACTTC. The V call is TRBV11-2, the J call TRBJ2-7; TRBD1 might be the D (5 bases). CDR1 and CDR2 (germline): SGHAT, FQNNGV. The germline V and J ends were trimmed by 6 bases and 0 bases, with 9 bases remaining between them. The CDR3 is made up of 13 amino acids.

V gene TRBV6-1 combines with J gene TRBJ2-3; D remains unclear. V lost 2 bases and J lost 3, with 3 bases in between. This CDR3 has 12 amino acids. Germline V gene lookup returns CDR1 MNHNS and CDR2 SASEGT. The CDR3 reads CASSEQTDTQYF. CDR3 sequence (DNA): TGTGCCAGCAGTGAACAGACAGATACGCAGTATTTT.

The rearrangement links TRBV6-5 to TRBJ2-7, with D possibly TRBD2 on 7 matching bases. Germline CDR1 MNHEY, CDR2 SVGAGI. With 7 bases removed from V and 2 bases from J, the gap between germline ends came to 15 bases. The CDR3 runs 14 residues. Here the CDR3 reads CASTAGGPPYEQYF. The CDR3 DNA sequence: TGTGCCAGCACCGCCGGGGGGCCCCCCTACGAGCAGTACTTC.

The V and J genes are TRBV7-9 and TRBJ1-2; weak D call: TRBD1 (6 bases). CDR3 length: 15 amino acids. Trimming shortened V by 6 bases and J by 5 bases, and 19 bases separated the two germline ends. Germline assignment: CDR1 SEHNR and CDR2 FQNEAQ (reference sequence). The CDR3 loop reads CASSFQGGVRYGYTF. The DNA for the CDR3 is TGTGCCAGCAGTTTCCAAGGGGGGGTAAGGTATGGCTACACCTTC.

The chain combines TRBV7-2 with TRBJ1-5, with D perhaps matching TRBD1 (6 bases). V lost 5 bases and J 7 bases, leaving 12 bases between the germline ends. CDR3 length equals 13 residues. CDR1 is SGHTA and CDR2 is FQGNSA in the germline V gene. The CDR3 DNA reads as TGTGCCAGCAGCCTTGGGGGCCCCCAGCCCCAGCATTTT. This translates into CASSLGGPQPQHF.

The CDR3 spells CASSRTGSGANVLTF. The CDR3 DNA is TGTGCCAGCAGCCGGACAGGGTCTGGGGCCAACGTCCTGACTTTC. V usage is TRBV7-3 and J usage is TRBJ2-6, with 8 bases that match TRBD1. With V trimmed by 5 bases and J by 1 base, 1 base remained unmatched. Germline lookup yields CDR1 SGHTA and CDR2 FQGTGA. The length of the CDR3 is 15 residues. Full variable domain (missing parts from reference TRBV7-3 and TRBJ2-6): GAGVSQTPSNKVTEKGKYVELRCDPISGHTALYWYRQSLGQGPEFLIYFQGTGAADDSGLPNDRFFAVRPEGSVSTLKIQRTERGDSAVYLCASSRTGSGANVLTFGAGSRLTVL.

V gene TRBV10-1 combines with J gene TRBJ1-5; maybe TRBD1 (6 bases). V was clipped by 1 base and J by 3 bases, with 10 bases between them. Germline V gene data show CDR1 as WNHNN and CDR2 as SYGVQD (reference sequence). The CDR3 totals 15 residues. In DNA, the CDR3 is TGCGCCAGCAGTGAGTATCAGGGGATCAATCAGCCCCAGCATTTT. Translating gives CASSEYQGINQPQHF.

V usage is TRBV27 and J usage is TRBJ2-1, with 9 nucleotides matching TRBD2. The CDR3 contains 18 residues. Trimming at V came to 4 bases and at J to 0 bases, leaving 10 bases not matched to a gene. Germline assignment: CDR1 MNHEY and CDR2 SMNVEV (reference sequence). The CDR3 DNA sequence: TGTGCCAGCAGTTCATTTGGGACTAGCCCCAGCTCCTACAATGAGCAGTTCTTC. Its translation is CASSSFGTSPSSYNEQFF.

CDR3 coding DNA: TGTGCCAGCTCACCAACCGGTTACAATGAGCAGTTCTTC. This codes for CASSPTGYNEQFF. The V call is TRBV18, the J call TRBJ2-1; D is undetermined. The V gene's germline CDR1 is KGHSH and CDR2 LQKENI. The CDR3 runs to 13 residues. The V end was cut by 2 bases, the J end by 4 bases, with 6 bases between.

The CDR3 loop reads CASSDRAGNTIYF. DNA for the CDR3: TGTGCCTCCTCGGACAGGGCTGGAAACACCATATATTTT. J is TRBJ1-3 and V is TRBV6-5, with 8 positions matching TRBD1. Germline loops: CDR1 MNHEY, CDR2 SVGAGI. Trimming cost V 11 bases and J 2 bases; bases outside gene matches: 5. This CDR3 contains 13 residues.

The chain links TRBV10-3 to TRBJ1-3; D unresolved. This CDR3 has 15 amino acids. Trimming cost V 0 bases and J 3 bases, with 9 bases left between them. CDR1 is ENHRY, CDR2 SYGVKD, per germline. CDR3 protein: CAISESGLGGNTIYF. CDR3 nucleotide sequence: TGTGCCATCAGTGAGTCCGGACTTGGTGGAAACACCATATATTTT.

The chain employs TRBV2 and TRBJ2-5; D ambiguous. The germline gives CDR1 SNHLY, CDR2 FYNNEI. CDR3 length: 11 amino acids. Trimming cost V 6 bases and J 3 bases, with 5 bases left between them. CDR3 DNA: TGTGCCAGCAGCCTAAAAGAGACCCAGTACTTC. Translation gives CASSLKETQYF. Looking up the rest from reference TRBV2 and TRBJ2-5 gives the full variable domain: EPEVTQTPSHQVTQMGQEVILRCVPISNHLYFYWYRQILGQKVEFLVSFYNNEISEKSEIFDDQFSVERPDGSNFTLKIRSTKLEDSAMYFCASSLKETQYFGPGTRLLVL.